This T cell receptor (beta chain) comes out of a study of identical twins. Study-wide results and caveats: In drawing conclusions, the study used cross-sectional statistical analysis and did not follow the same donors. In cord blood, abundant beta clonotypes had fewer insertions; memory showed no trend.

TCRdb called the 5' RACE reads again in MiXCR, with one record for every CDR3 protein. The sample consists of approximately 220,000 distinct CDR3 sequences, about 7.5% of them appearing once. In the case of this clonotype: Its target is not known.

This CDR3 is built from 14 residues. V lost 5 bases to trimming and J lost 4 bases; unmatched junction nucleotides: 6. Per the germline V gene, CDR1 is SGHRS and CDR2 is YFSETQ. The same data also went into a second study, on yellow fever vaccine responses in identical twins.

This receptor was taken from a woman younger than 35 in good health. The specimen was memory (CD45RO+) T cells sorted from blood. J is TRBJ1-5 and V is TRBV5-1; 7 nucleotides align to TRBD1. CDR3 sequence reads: CASSPGTANQPQHF. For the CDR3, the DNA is TGCGCCAGCAGTCCCGGGACAGCAAATCAGCCCCAGCATTTT.